This TCR beta chain is from a study of Graves' ophthalmopathy and Graves' hyperthyroidism. The sequenced template was RNA, covering the TCR beta CDR3 region. First-round RT-PCR relied on HTBI primers, and a second-round multiplex PCR came next. TCRdb recomputed calls from the multiplex PCR reads with MiXCR, one row per CDR3 protein. The sample contains around 670,000 distinct CDR3 sequences, approximately 40% of which appear only once. Material: peripheral blood. This clonotype originated in an adult man with Graves' ophthalmopathy.

As DNA, the CDR3 is TGTGCCAGCAGCCCAAATCCGGGACAGGGTGTGAACACCATATATTTT. It translates to CASSPNPGQGVNTIYF. J is TRBJ1-3 and V is TRBV9; 9 bases map to TRBD1. The CDR3 sequence is 16 residues long. Germline CDR1 SGDLS, CDR2 YYNGEE. V was clipped by 4 bases and J by 7 bases; unmatched bases: 12.